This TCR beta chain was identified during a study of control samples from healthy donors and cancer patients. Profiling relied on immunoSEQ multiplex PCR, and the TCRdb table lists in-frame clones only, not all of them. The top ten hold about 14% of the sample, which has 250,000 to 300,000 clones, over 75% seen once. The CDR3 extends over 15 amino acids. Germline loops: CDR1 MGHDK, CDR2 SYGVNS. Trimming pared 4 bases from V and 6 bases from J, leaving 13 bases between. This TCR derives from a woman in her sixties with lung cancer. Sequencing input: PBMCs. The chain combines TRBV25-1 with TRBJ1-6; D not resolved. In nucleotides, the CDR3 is TGTGCCAGCAGTGGCCCCGGGAAGATTAATTCACCCCTCCACTTT. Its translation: CASSGPGKINSPLHF.